Listed here are 29 T cell receptor beta chains from one sample, sequenced in a study of T cells in Graves' hyperthyroidism and ophthalmopathy. Amplification targeted TCR beta CDR3 regions from RNA transcripts. The HTBI primer set was used in a first-round RT-PCR of the TCR CDR3. One entry per CDR3 protein, called by TCRdb with MiXCR from the multiplex PCR reads. The profile covers roughly 500,000 distinct CDR3 sequences, with 40% to 55% appearing a single time and 44% taken by the ten largest. Sequenced material: peripheral blood or thyroid tissue (not recorded which). All receptors come from an adult woman with Graves' disease, either hyperthyroidism or ophthalmopathy (not recorded which).

This clonotype occurred many times. The genes are TRBV27 and TRBJ2-5, with a weak D call TRBD2 (7 bases). Trimming stripped 8 bases from V and 5 bases from J, with 15 bases between. Germline CDR1 MNHEY, CDR2 SMNVEV (reference sequence). CDR3 size: 13 residues. CDR3 DNA: TGTGCCAGCGGGAGGGGGGGAAGCGAGACCCAGTACTTC. Its protein is CASGRGGSETQYF.

The sample holds a few counts of this clonotype. The chain links TRBV7-6 to TRBJ2-7, with no clear D. V lost 5 bases and J lost 7, with 15 bases in between. This CDR3 comprises 13 residues. Germline CDR1 SGHVS, CDR2 FNYEAQ. Here the CDR3 reads CASSAGPLWEQYF. For the CDR3, the DNA is TGTGCCAGCAGCGCCGGACCGCTCTGGGAGCAGTACTTC.

The chain couples TRBV7-6 to TRBJ2-2; D call uncertain. The CDR3 is 13 amino acids. The germline CDR1 and CDR2 sequences are SGHVS and FNYEAQ. V gave up 3 bases and J gave up 6 bases, with 8 bases separating them. CDR3 in amino acids: CASSFGKAGELFF. The CDR3, as DNA: TGTGCCAGCAGCTTTGGTAAAGCCGGGGAGCTGTTTTTT.

This clonotype was recorded many times. The CDR3 protein is CSAGTGAQGEKLFF. CDR3 sequence (DNA): TGCAGCGCAGGGACAGGGGCCCAAGGTGAAAAACTGTTTTTT. The chain is built from TRBV29-1 and TRBJ1-4; 10 bases fit TRBD1. Losses at the gene ends were 7 bases for V and 7 bases for J; bases not matched to a gene: 9. The CDR3 consists of 14 residues. Germline V CDR1 and CDR2: SQVTM, ANQGSEA.

This rearrangement joins TRBV6-5 to TRBJ1-6; D is uncertain. This CDR3 is built from 14 residues. The V end was cut by 7 bases, the J end by 0 bases, with 7 bases between. From germline, CDR1 is MNHEY and CDR2 SVGAGI. This CDR3 reads CASTSGSYNSPLHF. As DNA, the CDR3 is TGTGCCAGCACTTCCGGCTCCTATAATTCACCCCTCCACTTT.

The chain couples TRBV7-8 to TRBJ2-5; D call uncertain. CDR1 and CDR2 (germline): SGHVS, FQNEAQ. The CDR3 covers 14 residues. Between the trimmed V and J ends, which lost 3 bases and 2 bases, there was a span of 10 bases. DNA of the CDR3: TGTGCCAGCAGCTTTGTAGATTGGCAAGAGACCCAGTACTTC. Protein product: CASSFVDWQETQYF.

Only one count was recorded for this clonotype. This sequence joins TRBV7-9 and TRBJ2-5; no clear D gene. V lost 2 bases, J lost 3 bases, and 10 bases lay in between. Germline V gene data show CDR1 as SEHNR and CDR2 as FQNEAQ (reference sequence). The CDR3 is made up of 14 amino acids. DNA of the CDR3: TGTGCCAGCAGCTTATCCTTAGGAGAAGAGACCCAGTACTTC. Protein sequence: CASSLSLGEETQYF.

With respect to this clonotype: A single base separates this from a much larger clone, so it may be a read error. The chain couples TRBV7-9 to TRBJ2-2, with D possibly matching TRBD2 (6 bases). The length of the CDR3 is 16 residues. Looked up from germline, CDR1 is SEHNR and CDR2 is FQNEAQ (reference sequence). This chain's CDR3 is CASSQGLASGTGEPFF. The CDR3 DNA is TGCGCCAGCAGCCAAGGTCTAGCGAGCGGCACCGGGGAGCCGTTTTTT.

Only one count was recorded for this clonotype. The chain recombines TRBV10-3 with TRBJ2-2; D unclear. Trimming cost V 4 bases and J 9 bases, with 3 bases left between them. This CDR3 has 10 residues. Germline loops: CDR1 ENHRY, CDR2 SYGVKD. DNA for the CDR3: TGTGCCATCAGTGGGAGGGAGCTGTTTTTT. It yields the protein CAISGRELFF.

The chain joins TRBV28 to TRBJ2-2; D gene uncertain. CDR3 length: 12 amino acids. The ends were cut back, 5 bases at V and 4 bases at J, with 5 bases in the middle. CDR1 is MDHEN, CDR2 SYDVKM, per germline. The CDR3 is CASSDLTGELFF. The CDR3 DNA is TGTGCCAGCAGTGACCTCACCGGGGAGCTGTTTTTT.

This clonotype was seen only once. CDR3 DNA: TGTGCCAGCAGCGTAGGCGGGGACAGAGAAGCTTTCTTT. It specifies CASSVGGDREAFF. This chain links TRBV9 with TRBJ1-1; 7 nucleotides align to TRBD1. The germline V gene has CDR1 SGDLS and CDR2 YYNGEE. The CDR3 spans 13 residues. The V gene end was trimmed by 0 bases and the J gene end by 8 bases; junction bases not matched to a gene: 4.

The V gene is TRBV7-3, the J gene TRBJ1-1; no definite D call. The ends were cut back, 2 bases at V and 5 bases at J, with 12 bases in the middle. The CDR3 runs 14 residues. Germline lookup yields CDR1 SGHTA and CDR2 FQGTGA. CDR3 protein: CASSLSGPQTEAFF. CDR3 in DNA: TGTGCCAGCAGCTTATCCGGGCCGCAGACTGAAGCTTTCTTT.

The V and J genes are TRBV3-1 and TRBJ2-5; the D gene is possibly TRBD1 (5 bases). CDR3 length: 15 residues. V lost 3 bases and J lost 5, with 16 bases in between. The germline CDR1 and CDR2 sequences are LGHDT and YNNKEL (reference sequence). The CDR3: CASSHTSQGEETQYF. The CDR3 nucleotides are TGTGCCAGCAGCCACACGAGCCAGGGTGAGGAGACCCAGTACTTC.

The J gene is TRBJ2-7, the V gene TRBV7-2; no definite D call. This CDR3 has 15 amino acids. The germline V gene encodes CDR1 SGHTA and CDR2 FQGNSA. Trimming took 4 bases from V and 4 from J, leaving 17 bases between them. This CDR3 is CASSSPRTHRYEQYF. CDR3 bases: TGTGCCAGCAGCTCACCCCGGACCCATAGGTACGAGCAGTACTTC.

About this clonotype: The conserved final phenylalanine or tryptophan is absent from the CDR3, which likely points to a read error. The gene calls are TRBV29-1 and TRBJ1-1, with D unclear. The CDR3 is made up of 11 amino acids. Per the germline V gene, CDR1 is SQVTM and CDR2 is ANQGSEA. V was trimmed by 3 bases and J by 0 bases, leaving 2 bases between them. CDR3 sequence reads: CSVELNTEAFL. The CDR3 coding sequence is TGCAGCGTTGAGCTGAACACTGAAGCTTTCCTT.

As to this clonotype: At one boundary the junction diverges from the germline segment, which might be a read error. The chain links TRBV7-2 to TRBJ1-2, with 7 nucleotides matching TRBD1. Germline loops: CDR1 SGHTA, CDR2 FQGNSA. The CDR3 is made up of 19 amino acids. This CDR3 is CASSLAVGRGTQDNYGYTF. The CDR3 coding sequence is TGTGCCAGCAGCTTAGCGGTGGGCAGGGGGACGCAAGATAACTATGGTTACACCTTC.

This clonotype was seen at least ten times. This rearrangement joins TRBV5-5 to TRBJ2-5; the match to TRBD2 covers 7 bases. The trim removed 1 base at V and 5 bases at J, leaving 8 bases unmatched. The CDR3 length is 15 residues. Germline CDR1 reads SGHKS; CDR2 reads YYEKEE (reference sequence). CDR3 region: CASSLKVLAGETQYF. CDR3 nucleotide sequence: TGTGCCAGCAGCTTGAAGGTGTTAGCGGGTGAGACCCAGTACTTC. Based on the CDR3 plus reference TRBV5-5 and TRBJ2-5, the full variable domain is DAGVTQSPTHLIKTRGQQVTLRCSPISGHKSVSWYQQVLGQGPQFIFQYYEKEERGRGNFPDRFSARQFPNYSSELNVNALLLGDSALYLCASSLKVLAGETQYFGPGTRLLVL.

The chain recombines TRBV28 with TRBJ2-7; the D is unclear. From germline, CDR1 is MDHEN and CDR2 SYDVKM. This CDR3 is 14 amino acids long. The ends were cut back, 2 bases at V and 6 bases at J, with 14 bases in the middle. This CDR3 is CASSLTGSPGEQYF. The CDR3 DNA sequence: TGTGCCAGCAGTTTAACCGGATCGCCAGGCGAGCAGTACTTC.

In its sample, this clonotype was seen a few times. The J gene is TRBJ1-2, the V gene TRBV4-2; D ambiguous. The CDR3 is 14 amino acids. V was trimmed by 0 bases and J by 2 bases, leaving 7 bases between them. The germline V gene has CDR1 LGHNA and CDR2 YNFKEQ. CDR3 nucleotide sequence: TGTGCCAGCAGCCAAGATCGGCGCAACTATGGCTACACCTTC. This sequence encodes CASSQDRRNYGYTF.

This chain uses TRBV7-9 with TRBJ2-2; the D gene is possibly TRBD2 (5 bases). V lost 1 base to trimming and J lost 3 bases, with 12 bases between them. Per germline, CDR1 SEHNR and CDR2 FQNEAQ (reference sequence). There are 16 residues in the CDR3. The CDR3 DNA reads TGTGCCAGCAGCTTAGGAGGCGGAGGATACACCGGGGAGCTGTTTTTT. Its protein is CASSLGGGGYTGELFF.

A single count supports this clonotype. Compared with germline, one end of the junction differs, possibly owing to a read error. The CDR3 coding sequence is TGCGCCAGCAGCTTGGCCGGGAGGGCGAGGACCGGGGAGCTGTTTTTT. Amino acid sequence: CASSLAGRARTGELFF. The J gene is TRBJ2-2, the V gene TRBV7-2; 8 bases fit TRBD2. Germline V CDR1 and CDR2: SGHTA, FQGNSA. The CDR3 extends over 16 amino acids.

V and J are TRBV5-1 and TRBJ1-6; D possibly corresponds to TRBD1 (6 bases). Deletions cut 4 bases from V and 7 bases from J, with 12 bases between. This CDR3 has 14 amino acids. Germline values: CDR1 SGHRS, CDR2 YFSETQ. The CDR3: CASSVGTPNSPLHF. DNA of the CDR3: TGCGCCAGCAGCGTCGGGACACCAAATTCACCCCTCCACTTT.

This clonotype was seen more than once but under ten times. The chain carries TRBV10-3 and TRBJ1-6, with 8 bases fitting TRBD1. Trimming removed 6 bases from V and 9 bases from J; junction bases left unmatched: 7. This CDR3 has 14 amino acids. The germline gives CDR1 ENHRY, CDR2 SYGVKD. The CDR3 here is CAISPTGVGSPLHF. CDR3 in DNA: TGTGCCATCAGCCCGACAGGGGTTGGTTCACCCCTCCACTTT.

This clonotype came up a few times. The rearrangement uses TRBV10-3 and TRBJ1-1; D unresolved. Germline V gene data show CDR1 as ENHRY and CDR2 as SYGVKD. The CDR3 spans 12 residues. Trimming cost V 4 bases and J 0 bases, with 3 bases left between them. CDR3 protein: CAISGLNTEAFF. The CDR3, as DNA: TGTGCCATCAGTGGTTTGAACACTGAAGCTTTCTTT.

This clonotype was found a few times. J is TRBJ1-2 and V is TRBV10-3, with 8 bases that match TRBD1. Germline assignment: CDR1 ENHRY and CDR2 SYGVKD. The ends lost 5 bases at V and 3 bases at J; junction bases unmatched: 2. CDR3 length: 13 amino acids. CDR3 in amino acids: CAISSTGDYGYTF. CDR3 in DNA: TGTGCCATCAGTTCGACAGGGGACTATGGCTACACCTTC.

The chain carries TRBV19 and TRBJ1-5; D unresolved. V was shortened by 7 bases and J by 5 bases, with 21 bases between the two germline ends. Germline loops: CDR1 LNHDA, CDR2 SQIVND (reference sequence). The CDR3 consists of 16 residues. CDR3: CASTTEEAADYQPQHF. DNA of the CDR3: TGTGCCAGTACTACCGAAGAAGCGGCAGACTATCAGCCCCAGCATTTT.

Ten or more counts support this clonotype. The genes are TRBV7-3 and TRBJ2-2; possible D gene TRBD2, 5 bases. CDR3 length: 15 amino acids. V was trimmed by 2 bases and J by 0 bases, leaving 7 bases between them. CDR1 SGHTA and CDR2 FQGTGA come from the germline V gene. The CDR3 region has the DNA TGTGCCAGCAGCTTATTCGGGACGAACACCGGGGAGCTGTTTTTT. As protein: CASSLFGTNTGELFF.

The CDR3 is CASSLDVGALHF. In nucleotides, the CDR3 is TGTGCCAGCAGTTTAGACGTGGGGGCCCTCCACTTT. This chain links TRBV12-3 or TRBV12-4 with TRBJ1-6, with a possible D match to TRBD1 (5 bases). With 1 base removed from V and 14 bases from J, the gap between germline ends came to 9 bases. CDR3 length: 12 residues.

This clonotype was seen only a few times. The chain couples TRBV7-9 to TRBJ1-6; 8 bases fit TRBD1. Trimming cost V 5 bases and J 6 bases; bases outside gene matches: 15. The V gene's germline CDR1 is SEHNR and CDR2 FQNEAQ (reference sequence). The CDR3 sequence is 18 residues long. Here the CDR3 reads CASSHRDRRYDSNSPLHF. Written as DNA, the CDR3 is TGTGCCAGCAGCCACCGGGACAGGCGATATGATAGTAATTCACCCCTCCACTTT. The entire variable domain, with the rest obtained from reference TRBV7-9 and TRBJ1-6, is as follows: DTGVSQNPRHKITKRGQNVTFRCDPISEHNRLYWYRQTLGQGPEFLTYFQNEAQLEKSRLLSDRFSAERPKGSFSTLEIQRTEQGDSAMYLCASSHRDRRYDSNSPLHFGNGTRLTVT.